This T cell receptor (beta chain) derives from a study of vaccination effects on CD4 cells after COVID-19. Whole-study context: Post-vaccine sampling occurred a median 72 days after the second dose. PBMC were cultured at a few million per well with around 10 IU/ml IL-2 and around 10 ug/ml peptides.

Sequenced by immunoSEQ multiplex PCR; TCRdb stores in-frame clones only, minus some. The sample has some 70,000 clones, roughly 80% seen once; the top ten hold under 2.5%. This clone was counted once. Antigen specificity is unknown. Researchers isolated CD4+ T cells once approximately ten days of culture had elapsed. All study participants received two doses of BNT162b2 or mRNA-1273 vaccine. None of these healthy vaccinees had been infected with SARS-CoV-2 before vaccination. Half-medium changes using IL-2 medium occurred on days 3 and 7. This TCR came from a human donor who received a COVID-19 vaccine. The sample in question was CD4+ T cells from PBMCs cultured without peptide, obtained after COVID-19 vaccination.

This chain's CDR3 is CASSLWSTVQRTQYF. The CDR3 DNA reads TGTGCCAGCAGCTTATGGTCGACAGTCCAACGGACCCAGTACTTC. This chain connects TRBV7-8 to TRBJ2-5; tentatively, D is TRBD1 (5 bases). This CDR3 comprises 15 residues. V was clipped by 2 bases and J by 7 bases, with 17 bases between them. Germline CDR1 reads SGHVS; CDR2 reads FQNEAQ.